The 17 T cell receptor beta chains below all came from one sample that was sequenced in a study of shared clonotypes between healthy human individuals. This table comes from immunoSEQ multiplex PCR, and its TCRdb copy is limited to in-frame clones, with some not included. The sample records roughly 95,000 clones, about 45% being singletons. The material sequenced was PBMCs. Source of these receptors: a woman aged 40 to 50 in good health. Some clones in this sample may be carry-over from other donors' samples.

This clone has just a few counts. Within the sample, other DNA sequences also encode this same CDR3. The chain is built from TRBV29-1 and TRBJ1-4; the D is unclear. This CDR3 is 11 amino acids long. The V gene lost 3 bases and the J gene lost 4 bases, with 3 bases spanning the gap. Germline V gives CDR1 SQVTM, CDR2 ANQGSEA. CDR3 bases: TGCAGCGTTGACAATAATGAAAAACTGTTTTTT. It encodes CSVDNNEKLFF.

This clone showed up just a few times. The V call is TRBV11-2, the J call TRBJ2-3; D gene unclear. The CDR3 is 13 residues long. Trimming shortened V by 0 bases and J by 8 bases, and 9 bases separated the two germline ends. CDR1 is SGHAT, CDR2 FQNNGV, per germline. The CDR3 DNA sequence: TGTGCCAGCAGCTTAGAGGGGATCGGTACGCAGTATTTT. Translated, it gives CASSLEGIGTQYF.

The sample holds many counts of this clone. V gene TRBV4-1 combines with J gene TRBJ2-4, with D perhaps TRBD2 (6 bases). Per the germline V gene, CDR1 is MGHRA and CDR2 is YSYEKL. The CDR3 runs 16 residues. The germline V and J ends were trimmed by 0 bases and 5 bases, with 14 bases remaining between them. The DNA for the CDR3 is TGCGCCAGCAGCCAAGATGTTCGGGGGTCCCAAAACATTCAGTACTTC. It codes for CASSQDVRGSQNIQYF.

This clone has a handful of counts. V is TRBV6-5 and J is TRBJ2-5; TRBD2 agrees at 13 bases. V lost 1 base, J lost 5 bases, and 4 bases stayed unmatched. The V gene's germline CDR1 is MNHEY and CDR2 SVGAGI. This CDR3 region has 16 residues. CDR3 sequence (DNA): TGTGCCAGCAGTTACTTCGGACTAGCGGGAGCGGAGACCCAGTACTTC. Its protein is CASSYFGLAGAETQYF.

The chain uses TRBV4-1 and TRBJ2-5, with D possibly being TRBD2 (6 bases). With the DNA end fitting TRBJ2-7 better, the J assignment may be wrong. The germline V gene has CDR1 MGHRA and CDR2 YSYEKL. The CDR3 covers 15 residues. Here the CDR3 reads CASSQEIGSSGEQYF. DNA of the CDR3: TGCGCCAGCAGCCAAGAGATCGGGAGTTCCGGCGAGCAGTACTTC.

V and J are TRBV6-5 and TRBJ1-1; TRBD1 is a possible D gene (6 bases). V lost 0 bases and J 5 bases, leaving 13 bases between the germline ends. The CDR3 covers 15 residues. The germline gives CDR1 MNHEY, CDR2 SVGAGI. The CDR3 protein is CASSYSGAEKTEAFF. CDR3 coding DNA: TGTGCCAGCAGTTACTCGGGGGCAGAAAAAACTGAAGCTTTCTTT.

This clone was seen a few times. The rearrangement uses TRBV7-3 and TRBJ2-7; D is uncertain. Germline V gene lookup returns CDR1 SGHTA and CDR2 FQGTGA. This CDR3 has 13 residues. V was cut by 5 bases and J by 6 bases, with 14 bases left in between. The CDR3 loop reads CASSPSNTGEQYF. In nucleotides, the CDR3 is TGTGCCAGCAGCCCCTCGAACACCGGCGAGCAGTACTTC.

This clone was observed a handful of times. The V and J genes are TRBV2 and TRBJ1-2; no clear D gene. Per germline, CDR1 SNHLY and CDR2 FYNNEI. The CDR3 consists of 12 residues. With 6 bases removed from V and 2 bases from J, the gap between germline ends came to 7 bases. CDR3 protein: CASSATNYGYTF. The CDR3 DNA follows: TGTGCCAGCAGCGCGACAAACTATGGCTACACCTTC.

This clone was counted many times. This chain connects TRBV11-2 to TRBJ2-7; D is perhaps TRBD1 or TRBD2 (6 bases each). This CDR3 has 14 amino acids. The germline V gene has CDR1 SGHAT and CDR2 FQNNGV. V gave up 7 bases and J gave up 4 bases, with 17 bases separating them. The CDR3 is CASKTPRGGYEQYF. In DNA, the CDR3 is TGTGCCAGCAAAACCCCGAGAGGGGGGTACGAGCAGTACTTC.

V is TRBV10-3 and J is TRBJ2-3; D unresolved. V was trimmed by 6 bases and J by 2 bases, leaving 3 bases between them. The CDR3 consists of 11 residues. Germline V lookup: CDR1 ENHRY, CDR2 SYGVKD. CDR3 region: CAIRDTDTQYF. In nucleotides, the CDR3 is TGTGCCATCAGGGACACAGATACGCAGTATTTT.

Concerning this clone itself: A far more abundant clone sits one base away, making this likely a read error. J is TRBJ2-7 and V is TRBV18; D is unresolved. In germline, CDR1 is KGHSH, CDR2 LQKENI. The CDR3 runs 15 residues. This chain's CDR3 is CVSSPRSLSSYEQYF. As DNA, the CDR3 is TGTGTCAGCTCACCAAGAAGTCTGAGCTCCTACGAGCAGTACTTC.

The chain links TRBV7-9 to TRBJ2-1, with D possibly matching TRBD2 (5 bases). V was cut by 1 base and J by 10 bases, with 11 bases left in between. CDR1 and CDR2 (germline): SEHNR, FQNEAQ (reference sequence). The CDR3 totals 13 residues. In DNA form, the CDR3 reads TGTGCCAGCAGCTTAGTCGGGGTCCGGGAGCAGTTCTTC. Translation: CASSLVGVREQFF.

This clone appeared a single time. This likely stems from a read error, as it lies one base from a far larger clone. This rearrangement joins TRBV5-4 to TRBJ1-5, with a possible D match to TRBD1 (5 bases). The CDR3 is made up of 13 amino acids. Trimming took 7 bases from V and 6 from J, leaving 14 bases between them. The germline gives CDR1 SGHNT, CDR2 YYREEE (reference sequence). The CDR3 sequence is CASGQGDGQPQHF. For the CDR3, the DNA is TGTGCCAGCGGCCAAGGGGACGGTCAGCCCCAGCATTTT.

This clone came up many times. The chain uses TRBV27 and TRBJ2-1; 9 nucleotides match TRBD2. V lost 1 base and J lost 4; bases outside the gene matches: 2. From germline, CDR1 is MNHEY and CDR2 SMNVEV (reference sequence). The CDR3 loop spans 15 amino acids. For the CDR3, the DNA is TGTGCCAGCAGTTTATACCTAGCGGGGTACAATGAGCAGTTCTTC. Its protein product is CASSLYLAGYNEQFF.

This clone was recorded a few times. The rearrangement links TRBV7-2 to TRBJ1-5, with a tentative D call TRBD1 (6 bases). The CDR3 sequence is 15 residues long. Per germline, CDR1 SGHTA and CDR2 FQGNSA. Deletions cut 1 base from V and 5 bases from J, with 12 bases between. The DNA for the CDR3 is TGTGCCAGCAGCTTAGAGGACAGCGCCTATCAGCCCCAGCATTTT. Translation gives CASSLEDSAYQPQHF. Using reference TRBV7-2 and TRBJ1-5 for the parts outside the CDR3, the full variable domain is GAGVSQSPSNKVTEKGKDVELRCDPISGHTALYWYRQSLGQGLEFLIYFQGNSAPDKSGLPSDRFSAERTGGSVSTLTIQRTQQEDSAVYLCASSLEDSAYQPQHFGDGTRLSIL.

In its sample, this clone ranks as medium-sized. This specimen includes other DNA sequences encoding the same CDR3. The chain has TRBV30 and TRBJ1-1; D remains ambiguous. This CDR3 has 14 amino acids. V lost 0 bases and J 3 bases, leaving 11 bases between the germline ends. CDR1 is GTSNPN and CDR2 is SVGIG in the germline V gene (reference sequence). CDR3 sequence (DNA): TGTGCCTGGAGTGTCGGACTCTGGGACACTGAAGCTTTCTTT. Encoded protein: CAWSVGLWDTEAFF.

The rearrangement joins TRBV19 to TRBJ1-5; perhaps TRBD1 as D (5 bases). V dropped 0 bases and J dropped 9 bases, with 12 bases sitting between them. Germline CDR1 reads LNHDA; CDR2 reads SQIVND (reference sequence). The CDR3 covers 14 residues. This CDR3 reads CASSIDPGYSPQHF. CDR3 nucleotide sequence: TGTGCCAGTAGTATAGATCCAGGGTATTCGCCCCAGCATTTT.